One sample yielded the 2 T cell receptor beta chains listed below, sequenced in a study of T cell responses to AZD1222 COVID-19 vaccine. Method: immunoSEQ multiplex PCR; TCRdb's copy keeps in-frame clones and lacks some. Here the sample spans more than 130,000 clones, just over 90% being singletons. The sample here was peripheral blood, taken on day 0 of AZD1222 vaccination. The receptor set was obtained from an adult in good health.

The rearrangement joins TRBV6-5 to TRBJ1-1, with D unclear. The V gene lost 5 bases and the J gene lost 5 bases, with 12 bases spanning the gap. This CDR3 region has 13 residues. Germline loops: CDR1 MNHEY, CDR2 SVGAGI. CDR3 DNA: TGTGCCAGCAGTCCTCTCGGTGGGACTGAAGCTTTCTTT. Amino acids: CASSPLGGTEAFF.

This chain joins TRBV20-1 and TRBJ2-1; 7 bases fit TRBD1. This CDR3 comprises 11 residues. Germline trimming cut 6 bases from V and 10 bases from J; bases unmatched to any gene: 6. Germline loops: CDR1 DFQATT, CDR2 SNEGSKA (reference sequence). The DNA of the CDR3 is TGCAGTGCGGAACGGGGACAGGAGCAGTTCTTC. Protein: CSAERGQEQFF.